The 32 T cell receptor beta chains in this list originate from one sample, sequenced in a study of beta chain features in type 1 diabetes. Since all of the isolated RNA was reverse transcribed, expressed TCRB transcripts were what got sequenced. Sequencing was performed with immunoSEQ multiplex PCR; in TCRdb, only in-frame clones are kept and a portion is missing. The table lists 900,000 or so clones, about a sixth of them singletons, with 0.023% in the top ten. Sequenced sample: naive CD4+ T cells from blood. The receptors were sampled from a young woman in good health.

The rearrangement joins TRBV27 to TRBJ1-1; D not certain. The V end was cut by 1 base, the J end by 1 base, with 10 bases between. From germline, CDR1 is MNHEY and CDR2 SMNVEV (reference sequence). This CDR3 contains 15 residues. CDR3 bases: TGTGCCAGCAGTTTATTCCCCTACTCGAACACTGAAGCTTTCTTT. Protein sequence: CASSLFPYSNTEAFF.

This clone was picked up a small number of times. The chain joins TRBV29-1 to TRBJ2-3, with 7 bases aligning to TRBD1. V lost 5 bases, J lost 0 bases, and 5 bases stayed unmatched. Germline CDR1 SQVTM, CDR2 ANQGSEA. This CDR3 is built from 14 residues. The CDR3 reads CSVKRQGSTDTQYF. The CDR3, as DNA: TGCAGCGTTAAAAGACAGGGTAGCACAGATACGCAGTATTTT.

For the CDR3, the DNA is TGCAGCGCAGGACACCAAAACAATGAGCAGTTCTTC. It specifies CSAGHQNNEQFF. This chain connects TRBV29-1 to TRBJ2-1, with D possibly being TRBD1 (5 bases). The CDR3 loop spans 12 amino acids. CDR1 SQVTM and CDR2 ANQGSEA come from the germline V gene. Trimming removed 7 bases at V and 5 bases at J, with 12 bases between.

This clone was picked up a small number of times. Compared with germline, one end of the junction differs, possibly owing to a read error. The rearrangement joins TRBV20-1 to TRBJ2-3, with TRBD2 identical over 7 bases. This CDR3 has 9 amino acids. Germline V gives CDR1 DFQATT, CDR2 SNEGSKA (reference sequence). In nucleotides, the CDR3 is TGCAGTGCTTACGCGGGAGTCGTTTTC. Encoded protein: CSAYAGVVF.

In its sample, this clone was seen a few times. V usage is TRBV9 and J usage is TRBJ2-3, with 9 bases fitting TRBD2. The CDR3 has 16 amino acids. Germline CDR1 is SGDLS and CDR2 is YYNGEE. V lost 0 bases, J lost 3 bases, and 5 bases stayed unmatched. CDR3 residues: CASSVGLAGYTDTQYF. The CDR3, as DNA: TGTGCCAGCAGCGTAGGCCTAGCGGGATATACAGATACGCAGTATTTT. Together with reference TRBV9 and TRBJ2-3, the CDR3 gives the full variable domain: DSGVTQTPKHLITATGQRVTLRCSPRSGDLSVYWYQQSLDQGLQFLIQYYNGEERAKGNILERFSAQQFPDLHSELNLSSLELGDSALYFCASSVGLAGYTDTQYFGPGTRLTVL.

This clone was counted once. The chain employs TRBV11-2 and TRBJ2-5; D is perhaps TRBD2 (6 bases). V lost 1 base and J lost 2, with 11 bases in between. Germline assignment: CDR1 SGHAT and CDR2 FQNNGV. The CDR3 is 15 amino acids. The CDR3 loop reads CASSLAVTRQETQYF. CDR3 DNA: TGTGCCAGCAGCTTAGCAGTGACTAGACAAGAGACCCAGTACTTC.

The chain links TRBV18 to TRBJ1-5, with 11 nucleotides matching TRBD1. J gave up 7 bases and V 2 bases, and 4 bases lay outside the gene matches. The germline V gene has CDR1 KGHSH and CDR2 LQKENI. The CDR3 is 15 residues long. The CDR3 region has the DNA TGTGCCAGCTCACCAGGGGACAGGGGGTTCCAGCCCCAGCATTTT. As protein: CASSPGDRGFQPQHF.

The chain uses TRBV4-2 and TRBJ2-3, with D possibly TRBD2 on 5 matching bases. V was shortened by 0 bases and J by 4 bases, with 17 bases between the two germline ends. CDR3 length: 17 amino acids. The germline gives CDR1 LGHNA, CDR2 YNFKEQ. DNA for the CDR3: TGTGCCAGCAGCCAAGAAACACGCGGAGGCGGCCCAGATACGCAGTATTTT. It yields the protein CASSQETRGGGPDTQYF.

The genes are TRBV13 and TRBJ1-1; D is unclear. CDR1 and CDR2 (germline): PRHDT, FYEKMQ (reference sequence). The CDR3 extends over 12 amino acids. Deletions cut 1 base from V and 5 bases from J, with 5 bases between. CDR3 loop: CASSLERTEAFF. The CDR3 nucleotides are TGTGCCAGCAGCTTAGAGCGGACTGAAGCTTTCTTT.

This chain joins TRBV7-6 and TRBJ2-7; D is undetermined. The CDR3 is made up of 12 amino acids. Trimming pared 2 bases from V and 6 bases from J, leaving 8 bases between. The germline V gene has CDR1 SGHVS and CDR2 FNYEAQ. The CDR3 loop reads CASSLNGREQYF. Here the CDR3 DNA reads TGTGCCAGCAGCTTAAATGGGCGCGAGCAGTACTTC.

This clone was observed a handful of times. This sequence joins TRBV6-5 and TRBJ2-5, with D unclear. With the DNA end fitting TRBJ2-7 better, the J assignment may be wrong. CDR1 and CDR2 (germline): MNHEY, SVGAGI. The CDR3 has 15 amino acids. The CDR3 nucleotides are TGTGCCAGCAGTTACGGACCTCCTGCGTCCTACGAGCAGTACTTC. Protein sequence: CASSYGPPASYEQYF.

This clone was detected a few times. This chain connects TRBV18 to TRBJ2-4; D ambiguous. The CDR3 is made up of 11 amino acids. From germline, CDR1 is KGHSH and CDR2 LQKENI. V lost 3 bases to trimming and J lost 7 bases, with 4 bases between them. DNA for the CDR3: TGTGCCAGCTCACCCGGTAACATTCAGTACTTC. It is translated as CASSPGNIQYF.

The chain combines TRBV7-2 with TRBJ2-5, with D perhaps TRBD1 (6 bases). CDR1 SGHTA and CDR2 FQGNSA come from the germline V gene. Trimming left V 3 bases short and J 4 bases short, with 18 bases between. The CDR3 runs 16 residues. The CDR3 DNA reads TGTGCCAGCAGCTTTGGTGGACAGTTACTAGGAGAGACCCAGTACTTC. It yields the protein CASSFGGQLLGETQYF.

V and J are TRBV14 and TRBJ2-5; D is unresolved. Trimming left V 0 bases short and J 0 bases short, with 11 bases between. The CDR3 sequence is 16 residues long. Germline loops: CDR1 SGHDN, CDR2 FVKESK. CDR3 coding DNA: TGTGCCAGCAGCCAAGATTGGTCTCGGAACCAAGAGACCCAGTACTTC. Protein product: CASSQDWSRNQETQYF.

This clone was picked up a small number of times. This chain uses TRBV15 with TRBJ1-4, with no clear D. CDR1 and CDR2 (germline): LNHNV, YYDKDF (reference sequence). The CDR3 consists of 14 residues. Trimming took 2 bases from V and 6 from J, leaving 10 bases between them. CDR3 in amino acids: CATSRRRADEKLFF. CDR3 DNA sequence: TGTGCCACCAGCAGACGGAGGGCGGATGAAAAACTGTTTTTT.

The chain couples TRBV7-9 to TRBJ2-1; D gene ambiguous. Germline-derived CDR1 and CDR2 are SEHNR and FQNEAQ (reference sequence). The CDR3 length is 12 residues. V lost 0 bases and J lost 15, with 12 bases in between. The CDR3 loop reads CASSLAKGSPFF. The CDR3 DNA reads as TGTGCCAGCAGCTTAGCAAAGGGTTCCCCGTTCTTC.

CDR3 DNA sequence: TGCGCCAGCAGTCTAGCGGGATTCTATGAGCAGTTCTTC. Translation gives CASSLAGFYEQFF. The rearrangement joins TRBV5-1 to TRBJ2-1; 9 bases are shared with TRBD2. The CDR3 has 13 residues. Germline V lookup: CDR1 SGHRS, CDR2 YFSETQ. V lost 5 bases and J lost 8; bases outside the gene matches: 5.

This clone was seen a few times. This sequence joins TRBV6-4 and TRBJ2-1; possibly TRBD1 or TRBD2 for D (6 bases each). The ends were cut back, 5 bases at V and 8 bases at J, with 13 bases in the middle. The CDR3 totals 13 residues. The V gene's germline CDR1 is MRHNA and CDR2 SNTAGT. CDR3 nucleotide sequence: TGTGCCAGCAGTAGGGCCGGGGGCTATGAGCAGTTCTTC. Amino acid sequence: CASSRAGGYEQFF.

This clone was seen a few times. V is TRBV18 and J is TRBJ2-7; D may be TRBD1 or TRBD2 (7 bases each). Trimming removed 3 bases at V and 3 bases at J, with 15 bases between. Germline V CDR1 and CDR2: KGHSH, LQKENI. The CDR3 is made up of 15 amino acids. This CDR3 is CASSPPDREGYEQYF. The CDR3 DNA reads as TGTGCCAGCTCACCTCCCGACAGGGAGGGCTACGAGCAGTACTTC.

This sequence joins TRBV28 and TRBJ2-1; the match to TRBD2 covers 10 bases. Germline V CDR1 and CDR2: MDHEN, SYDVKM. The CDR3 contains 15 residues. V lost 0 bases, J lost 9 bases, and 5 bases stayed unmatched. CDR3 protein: CASSLWKAGGTEQFF. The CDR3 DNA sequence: TGTGCCAGCAGTTTATGGAAAGCGGGAGGGACTGAGCAGTTCTTC.

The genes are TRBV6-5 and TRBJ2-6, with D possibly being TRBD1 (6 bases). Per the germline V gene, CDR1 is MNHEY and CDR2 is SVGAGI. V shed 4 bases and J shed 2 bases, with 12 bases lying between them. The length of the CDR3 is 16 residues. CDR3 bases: TGTGCCAGCAGTTTCACAGGGTTTGCTGGGGCCAACGTCCTGACTTTC. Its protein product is CASSFTGFAGANVLTF.

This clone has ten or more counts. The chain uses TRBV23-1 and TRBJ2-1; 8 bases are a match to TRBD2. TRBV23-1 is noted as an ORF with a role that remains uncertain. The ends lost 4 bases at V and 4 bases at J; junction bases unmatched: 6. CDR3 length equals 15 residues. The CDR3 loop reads CASSRGLALYNEQFF. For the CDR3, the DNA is TGCGCCAGCAGTCGTGGACTAGCTCTTTACAATGAGCAGTTCTTC.

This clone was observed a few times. The CDR3 bases are TGCGCCAGCAGCCAAGCCTGGGGTGGGGCTGGGAACACCGGGGAGCTGTTTTTT. Protein product: CASSQAWGGAGNTGELFF. The chain carries TRBV4-3 and TRBJ2-2, with a weak D call TRBD1 (5 bases). The CDR3 contains 18 residues. Germline CDR1 and CDR2: LGHNA and YSLEER. Trimming pared 1 base from V and 1 base from J, leaving 16 bases between.

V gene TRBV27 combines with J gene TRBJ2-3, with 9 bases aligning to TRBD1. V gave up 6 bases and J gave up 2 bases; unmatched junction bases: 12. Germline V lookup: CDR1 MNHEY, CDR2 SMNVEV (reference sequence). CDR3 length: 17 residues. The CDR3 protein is CASRHHRGRGPTDTQYF. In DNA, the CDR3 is TGTGCCAGCAGGCATCACAGGGGGCGCGGGCCCACAGATACGCAGTATTTT.

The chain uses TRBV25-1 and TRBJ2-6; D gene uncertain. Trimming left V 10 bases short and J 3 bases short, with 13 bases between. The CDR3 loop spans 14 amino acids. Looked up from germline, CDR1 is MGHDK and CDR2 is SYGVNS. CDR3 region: CATQEWSGANVLTF. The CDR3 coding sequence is TGTGCCACCCAGGAGTGGAGTGGGGCCAACGTCCTGACTTTC.

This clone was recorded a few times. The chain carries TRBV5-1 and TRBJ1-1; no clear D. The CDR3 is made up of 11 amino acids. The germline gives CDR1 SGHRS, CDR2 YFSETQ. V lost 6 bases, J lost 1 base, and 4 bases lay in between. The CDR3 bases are TGCGCCAGCAAGGGGAACACTGAAGCTTTCTTT. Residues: CASKGNTEAFF.

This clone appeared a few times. CDR3 nucleotide sequence: TGTGCCAGCGGACAGGGGGCCACCGGGGAGCTGTTTTTT. It translates to CASGQGATGELFF. The chain employs TRBV27 and TRBJ2-2; 11 nucleotides match TRBD1. Losses at the gene ends were 8 bases for V and 4 bases for J; bases not matched to a gene: 0. Germline-derived CDR1 and CDR2 are MNHEY and SMNVEV (reference sequence). CDR3 size: 13 residues.

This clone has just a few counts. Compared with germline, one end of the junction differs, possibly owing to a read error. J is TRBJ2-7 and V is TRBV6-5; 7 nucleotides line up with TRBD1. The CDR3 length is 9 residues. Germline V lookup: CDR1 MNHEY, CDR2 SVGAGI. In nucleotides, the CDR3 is TGTGCCAGCATCGACAGGGATGGCTTC. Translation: CASIDRDGF.

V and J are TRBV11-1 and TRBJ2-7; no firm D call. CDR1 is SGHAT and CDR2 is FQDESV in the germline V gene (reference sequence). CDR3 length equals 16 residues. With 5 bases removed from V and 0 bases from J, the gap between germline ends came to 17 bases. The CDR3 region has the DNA TGTGCCAGCAGCCCCCCCGGTACGGCCAGCTCCTACGAGCAGTACTTC. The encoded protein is CASSPPGTASSYEQYF.

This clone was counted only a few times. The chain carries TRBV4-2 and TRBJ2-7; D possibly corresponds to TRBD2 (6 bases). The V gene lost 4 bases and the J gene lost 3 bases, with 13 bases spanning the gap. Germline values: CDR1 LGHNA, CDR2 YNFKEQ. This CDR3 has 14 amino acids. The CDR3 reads CASSPQGLNYEQYF. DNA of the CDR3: TGTGCCAGCAGCCCCCAAGGACTAAACTACGAGCAGTACTTC.

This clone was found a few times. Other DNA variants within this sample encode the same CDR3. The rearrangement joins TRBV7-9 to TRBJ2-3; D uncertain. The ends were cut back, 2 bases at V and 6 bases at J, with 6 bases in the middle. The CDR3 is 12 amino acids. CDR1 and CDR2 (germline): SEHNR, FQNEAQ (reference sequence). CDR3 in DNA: TGTGCCAGCAGCTTAATATCGGATACGCAGTATTTT. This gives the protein CASSLISDTQYF.

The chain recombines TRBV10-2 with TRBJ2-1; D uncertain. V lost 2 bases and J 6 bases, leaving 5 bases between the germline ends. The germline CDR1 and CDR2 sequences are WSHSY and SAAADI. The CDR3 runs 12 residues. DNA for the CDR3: TGCGCCAGCAGTGAGCCTTTCAATGAGCAGTTCTTC. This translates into CASSEPFNEQFF.